This TCR beta chain was recorded in a study of blood T cell repertoires in COVID-19. Overall study context: Samples representing acute and convalescent COVID-19 were sourced from the United States, Italy and Spain.

Measured with immunoSEQ multiplex PCR; TCRdb has only the in-frame clones, and not every one. The sample has 100,000 to 150,000 clones; more than 70% are singletons. V lost 8 bases and J lost 0, with 16 bases in between. In germline, CDR1 is SNHLY, CDR2 FYNNEI. This CDR3 is built from 15 residues. What was sequenced was peripheral blood. This TCR came from a man of 80 years or more with active or convalescent COVID-19. The chain carries TRBV2 and TRBJ1-2; weak D call: TRBD1 (5 bases). The CDR3 sequence: CASVEQGTTNYGYTF. CDR3 nucleotide sequence: TGTGCCAGCGTAGAGCAGGGTACAACTAACTATGGCTACACCTTC.